Following are 25 T cell receptor beta chains from one sample sequenced in a study of T cells in Graves' hyperthyroidism and ophthalmopathy (dated by TCRdb to between 2017 and 2020). The library was generated by multiplex PCR. The instrument given in TCRdb is Illumina HiSeq 2000. The TCR beta CDR3 regions were amplified from RNA transcripts. The first round of RT-PCR for the TCR CDR3 was performed with the HTBI primer set and the Qiagen OneStep RT-PCR kit. In-frame beta chains were kept once TCRdb had trimmed the public reads at Q25 with fastp and called clones with MiXCR. Entries that share a CDR3 protein sequence are merged under the most common genes and DNA. This sample is represented by 490,000 or so distinct CDR3 sequences; around 43% of them were singletons. About 45% of the sample is held by the ten biggest clonotypes. Sequenced input: peripheral blood or thyroid tissue (not recorded which). Receptors originate from an adult woman with Graves' disease, either hyperthyroidism or ophthalmopathy (not recorded which).

The J gene is TRBJ1-5, the V gene TRBV10-3; 8 nucleotides agree with TRBD1. After removal of 5 bases from V and 7 bases from J, the junction contained 7 bases not matched to a gene. The CDR3 is 14 residues long. The germline gives CDR1 ENHRY, CDR2 SYGVKD. This CDR3 reads CAISSAGGRQPQHF. The CDR3 nucleotides are TGTGCCATCAGTTCGGCAGGGGGCAGGCAGCCCCAGCATTTT.

There are many counts of this clonotype. The rearrangement joins TRBV29-1 to TRBJ2-7, with 11 nucleotides matching TRBD2. Trimming at V came to 7 bases and at J to 6 bases, leaving 11 bases not matched to a gene. CDR3 size: 14 residues. The germline V gene encodes CDR1 SQVTM and CDR2 ANQGSEA. The CDR3 here is CSASGTSGRAEQYF. The DNA for the CDR3 is TGCAGCGCATCCGGGACTAGCGGTCGGGCCGAGCAGTACTTC.

The gene calls are TRBV15 and TRBJ2-5; possibly TRBD1 for D (6 bases). V was cut by 6 bases and J by 1 base, with 12 bases left in between. This CDR3 has 14 amino acids. Per germline, CDR1 LNHNV and CDR2 YYDKDF (reference sequence). For the CDR3, the DNA is TGTGCCACCAGTTCGGGCAGGGGCCAAGAGACCCAGTACTTC. This encodes CATSSGRGQETQYF.

This clonotype was counted a few times. This clone may be a read error of a much larger clone one base away. The rearrangement uses TRBV7-2 and TRBJ1-3; the D gene is possibly TRBD1 (5 bases). The germline gives CDR1 SGHTA, CDR2 FQGNSA. The CDR3 length is 14 residues. Here the CDR3 DNA reads TGTGCCAGCAGCCGCGGGACCTCTGGAAACGCCATATATTTT. Protein product: CASSRGTSGNAIYF.

This clonotype was counted at least ten times. J is TRBJ1-3 and V is TRBV11-2; unclear D gene. The ends were cut back, 1 base at V and 3 bases at J, with 1 base in the middle. The CDR3 has 12 residues. CDR1 and CDR2 from the germline V gene are SGHAT and FQNNGV. The CDR3 nucleotides are TGTGCCAGCAGCTTAGGTGGAAACACCATATATTTT. Translation: CASSLGGNTIYF.

This chain uses TRBV19 with TRBJ1-1; no reliable D call. V was trimmed by 2 bases and J by 7 bases, leaving 17 bases between them. Germline V gives CDR1 LNHDA, CDR2 SQIVND (reference sequence). This CDR3 has 15 residues. The CDR3 region has the DNA TGTGCCAGTAGTATACCCCGGGAGGCCGGCGGTGAAGCTTTCTTT. Encoded protein: CASSIPREAGGEAFF.

The chain links TRBV2 to TRBJ2-6; D unresolved. Looked up from germline, CDR1 is SNHLY and CDR2 is FYNNEI. The CDR3 extends over 20 amino acids. Trimming pared 2 bases from V and 0 bases from J, leaving 20 bases between. The CDR3 DNA reads TGTGCCAGCAGTGAACCAACTCCGGGTTGGAGAAGCTCTGGGGCCAACGTCCTGACTTTC. This translates into CASSEPTPGWRSSGANVLTF.

This clonotype occurred many times. The genes are TRBV4-3 and TRBJ2-5, with D unclear. The CDR3 extends over 15 amino acids. Germline V gene data show CDR1 as LGHNA and CDR2 as YSLEER. The V end lost 0 bases, the J end lost 7 bases, and 15 bases lay between the germline ends. The CDR3 here is CASSQELAGRGTQYF. The CDR3, as DNA: TGCGCCAGCAGCCAAGAGTTGGCTGGCCGAGGGACCCAGTACTTC.

The chain links TRBV19 to TRBJ2-7; 9 bases fit TRBD1. The junction had 12 bases not matched to a gene; V was cut back by 9 bases and J by 6 bases. Per the germline V gene, CDR1 is LNHDA and CDR2 is SQIVND (reference sequence). The CDR3 has 14 amino acids. DNA of the CDR3: TGTGCCAGCAGTTTTCATCTGGGACAGGGCGAGCAGTACTTC. The encoded protein is CASSFHLGQGEQYF.

As for this clonotype: The CDR3 end shows no conserved phenylalanine or tryptophan, and so a read error is likely. The chain links TRBV13 to TRBJ1-2, with D perhaps matching TRBD1 (5 bases). CDR1 PRHDT and CDR2 FYEKMQ come from the germline V gene (reference sequence). Trimming left V 5 bases short and J 4 bases short, with 17 bases between. CDR3 length: 15 residues. The CDR3 protein is CASSAWDRPSYGYTL. The CDR3 DNA reads as TGTGCCAGCAGCGCCTGGGACCGACCAAGCTATGGCTACACCCTC.

The V and J genes are TRBV6-1 and TRBJ1-2; D possibly corresponds to TRBD1 (5 bases). The CDR3 is 17 residues long. The V end was cut by 6 bases, the J end by 8 bases, with 28 bases between. CDR1 and CDR2 from the germline V gene are MNHNS and SASEGT. DNA for the CDR3: TGTGCCAGCAGCCAAGTGCTTTGGGGACCACCGTCGCGGGGCTACACCTTC. This encodes CASSQVLWGPPSRGYTF.

This sequence joins TRBV24-1 and TRBJ1-1, with a tentative D call TRBD1 (5 bases). V lost 3 bases to trimming and J lost 4 bases, with 17 bases between them. Germline loops: CDR1 KGHDR, CDR2 SFDVKD. The CDR3 sequence is 16 residues long. CDR3 amino acids: CATSDLLGECSTEAFF. In DNA, the CDR3 is TGTGCCACCAGTGATCTGTTGGGGGAGTGTAGCACTGAAGCTTTCTTT.

V usage is TRBV29-1 and J usage is TRBJ2-7; D is perhaps TRBD1 or TRBD2 (6 bases each). The CDR3 consists of 14 residues. The V gene's germline CDR1 is SQVTM and CDR2 ANQGSEA. With 3 bases removed from V and 3 bases from J, the gap between germline ends came to 15 bases. CDR3 in amino acids: CSVDGGQGSYEQYF. The CDR3 nucleotides are TGCAGCGTTGATGGGGGGCAGGGTAGCTACGAGCAGTACTTC.

This rearrangement joins TRBV10-3 to TRBJ1-5; 8 bases match TRBD1. The CDR3 loop spans 13 amino acids. Trimming removed 8 bases from V and 5 bases from J; junction bases left unmatched: 5. The germline V gene has CDR1 ENHRY and CDR2 SYGVKD. In DNA form, the CDR3 reads TGTGCCATCGCGCAGGGGGCTGATCAGCCCCAGCATTTT. It is translated as CAIAQGADQPQHF.

V gene TRBV10-1 combines with J gene TRBJ2-5; a possible D gene is TRBD2 (6 bases). Trimming took off 3 bases at V and 7 bases at J, with 15 bases between the two ends. The germline gives CDR1 WNHNN, CDR2 SYGVQD (reference sequence). The CDR3 covers 14 residues. The CDR3: CASSDGSSAGTQYF. In DNA, the CDR3 is TGCGCCAGCAGTGACGGGAGCTCCGCGGGGACCCAGTACTTC.

The CDR3 loop is CASSLDRGTNEQYF. DNA for the CDR3: TGTGCCAGCTCTCTGGACAGGGGAACTAACGAGCAGTACTTC. The rearrangement joins TRBV2 to TRBJ2-7, with 9 bases aligning to TRBD1. This CDR3 has 14 amino acids. V trimming: 8 bases; J trimming: 5 bases; junction bases outside the gene matches: 10. Germline loops: CDR1 SNHLY, CDR2 FYNNEI.

This clonotype was recorded at least ten times. The CDR3: CASSRQLGSNTEAFF. The CDR3 DNA reads as TGCGCCAGCAGCCGTCAGTTGGGATCAAACACTGAAGCTTTCTTT. This rearrangement joins TRBV4-1 to TRBJ1-1, with D unresolved. The CDR3 contains 15 residues. V gave up 4 bases and J gave up 2 bases, with 14 bases separating them. CDR1 and CDR2 (germline): MGHRA, YSYEKL.

Comment on this clonotype: A junction boundary mismatches the germline segment, possibly from a read error. The chain uses TRBV7-9 and TRBJ2-2; tentatively, D is TRBD2 (5 bases). CDR3 size: 15 residues. From germline, CDR1 is SEHNR and CDR2 FQNEAQ (reference sequence). CDR3 protein: CASSGRQESTGELSW. The CDR3 DNA follows: TGTGCCAGCAGCGGTCGGCAGGAAAGCACCGGGGAGCTGTCTTGG.

This clonotype showed up just a few times. CDR3 sequence (DNA): TGTGCCAGTAGTATTACAGATACGCAGTATTTT. Translated, it gives CASSITDTQYF. V is TRBV19 and J is TRBJ2-3, with D unclear. Germline V CDR1 and CDR2: LNHDA, SQIVND (reference sequence). Trimming removed 3 bases from V and 3 bases from J, with 1 base in between. The CDR3 contains 11 residues.

This chain links TRBV5-1 with TRBJ1-1; D remains unclear. V lost 1 base and J 2 bases, leaving 9 bases between the germline ends. The germline V gene encodes CDR1 SGHRS and CDR2 YFSETQ. The CDR3 is 14 residues long. In DNA, the CDR3 is TGCGCCAGCAGCTTGAACAGACCTAACACTGAAGCTTTCTTT. As protein: CASSLNRPNTEAFF.

This sequence joins TRBV9 and TRBJ1-1; D is ambiguous. CDR3 length: 13 amino acids. V lost 4 bases to trimming and J lost 2 bases, with 9 bases between them. Per the germline V gene, CDR1 is SGDLS and CDR2 is YYNGEE. The DNA for the CDR3 is TGTGCCAGCAGCTCCGGTTCCAACACTGAAGCTTTCTTT. Translation gives CASSSGSNTEAFF. The full variable domain, rest sourced from reference TRBV9 and TRBJ1-1, is DSGVTQTPKHLITATGQRVTLRCSPRSGDLSVYWYQQSLDQGLQFLIQYYNGEERAKGNILERFSAQQFPDLHSELNLSSLELGDSALYFCASSSGSNTEAFFGQGTRLTVV.

This clonotype occurred a few times. The chain is built from TRBV10-3 and TRBJ2-5; D remains unclear. V lost 3 bases and J lost 5, with 7 bases in between. CDR1 and CDR2 (germline): ENHRY, SYGVKD. There are 12 residues in the CDR3. The CDR3 nucleotides read TGTGCCATCAGTGATGGTTGGGAGACCCAGTACTTC. Amino acids: CAISDGWETQYF.

In the case of this clonotype: A read error may account for a junction end that differs from germline. The J gene is TRBJ1-2, the V gene TRBV7-9, with D perhaps matching TRBD1 (5 bases). Germline CDR1 is SEHNR and CDR2 is FQNEAQ (reference sequence). The CDR3 loop spans 16 amino acids. In DNA, the CDR3 is TGCGCCAGCAGCCAAGGCCCGGGGCTGGCTAACTATGGCTACACCTTC. Translated: CASSQGPGLANYGYTF.

The chain uses TRBV6-1 and TRBJ2-7; D may be TRBD2 (5 bases). CDR3 length: 13 amino acids. Germline V gene sequence: CDR1 MNHNS, CDR2 SASEGT. Trimming pared 3 bases from V and 2 bases from J, leaving 8 bases between. The CDR3 reads CASSDLAPYEQYF. CDR3 coding DNA: TGTGCCAGCAGTGATTTAGCGCCCTACGAGCAGTACTTC.

The table lists this clonotype with many counts. This rearrangement joins TRBV7-2 to TRBJ1-1; tentative D call: TRBD1 (6 bases). The CDR3 has 16 amino acids. V was pared by 0 bases and J by 1 base, with 12 bases between. Germline CDR1 is SGHTA and CDR2 is FQGNSA. The CDR3 DNA reads as TGTGCCAGCAGCTTAGCGAGAGGGGGGGGGAACACTGAAGCTTTCTTT. Protein product: CASSLARGGGNTEAFF.